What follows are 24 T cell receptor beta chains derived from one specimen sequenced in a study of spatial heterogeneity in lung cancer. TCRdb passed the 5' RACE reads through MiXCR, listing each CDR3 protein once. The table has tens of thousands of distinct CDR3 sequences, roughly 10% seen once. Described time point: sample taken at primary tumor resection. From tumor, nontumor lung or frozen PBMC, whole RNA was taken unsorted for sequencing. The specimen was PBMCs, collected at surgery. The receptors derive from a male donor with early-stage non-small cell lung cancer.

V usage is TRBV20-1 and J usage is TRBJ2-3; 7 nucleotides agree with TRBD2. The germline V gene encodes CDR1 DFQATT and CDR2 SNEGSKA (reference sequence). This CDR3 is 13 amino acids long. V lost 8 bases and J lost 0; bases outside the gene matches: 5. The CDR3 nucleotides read TGCAGTACCAGACTAGCTAGCACAGATACGCAGTATTTT. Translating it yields CSTRLASTDTQYF.

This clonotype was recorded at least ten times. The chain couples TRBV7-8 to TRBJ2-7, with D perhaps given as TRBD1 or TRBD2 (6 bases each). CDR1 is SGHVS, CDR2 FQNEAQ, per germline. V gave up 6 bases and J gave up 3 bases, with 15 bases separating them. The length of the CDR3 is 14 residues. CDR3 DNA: TGTGCCAGCAGTAGTGGGGGGCGAAGCTACGAGCAGTACTTC. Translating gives CASSSGGRSYEQYF.

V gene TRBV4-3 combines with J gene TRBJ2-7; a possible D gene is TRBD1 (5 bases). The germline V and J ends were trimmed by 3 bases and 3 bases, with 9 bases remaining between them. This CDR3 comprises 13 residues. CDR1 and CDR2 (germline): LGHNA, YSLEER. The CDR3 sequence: CASSQTELYEQYF. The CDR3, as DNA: TGCGCCAGCAGCCAGACAGAACTCTACGAGCAGTACTTC.

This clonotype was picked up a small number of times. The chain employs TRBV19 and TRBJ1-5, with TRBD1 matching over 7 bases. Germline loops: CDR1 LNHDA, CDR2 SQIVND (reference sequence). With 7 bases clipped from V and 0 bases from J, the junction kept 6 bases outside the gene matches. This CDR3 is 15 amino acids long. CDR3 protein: CASTAGGISNQPQHF. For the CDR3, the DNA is TGTGCCAGTACCGCAGGGGGGATTAGCAATCAGCCCCAGCATTTT.

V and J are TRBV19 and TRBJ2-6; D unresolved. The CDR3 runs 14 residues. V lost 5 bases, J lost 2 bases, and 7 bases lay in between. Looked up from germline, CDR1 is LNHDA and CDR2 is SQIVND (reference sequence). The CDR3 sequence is CASSLPAGANVLTF. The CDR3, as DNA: TGTGCCAGTAGTCTCCCAGCTGGGGCCAACGTCCTGACTTTC.

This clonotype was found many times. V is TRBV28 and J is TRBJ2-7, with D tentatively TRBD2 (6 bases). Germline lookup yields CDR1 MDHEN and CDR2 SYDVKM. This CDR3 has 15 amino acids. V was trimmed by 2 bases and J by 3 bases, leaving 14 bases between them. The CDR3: CASSLNRDFVYEQYF. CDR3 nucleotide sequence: TGTGCCAGCAGTTTAAACCGGGACTTTGTCTACGAGCAGTACTTC. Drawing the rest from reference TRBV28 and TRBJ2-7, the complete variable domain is DVKVTQSSRYLVKRTGEKVFLECVQDMDHENMFWYRQDPGLGLRLIYFSYDVKMKEKGDIPEGYSVSREKKERFSLILESASTNQTSMYLCASSLNRDFVYEQYFGPGTRLTVT.

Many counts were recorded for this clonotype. The CDR3 protein is CASSRPGQGAAGELFF. The CDR3 DNA follows: TGTGCCAGCAGCCGGCCGGGACAGGGGGCCGCCGGGGAGCTGTTTTTT. The rearrangement joins TRBV7-2 to TRBJ2-2, with 12 bases matching TRBD1. The CDR3 totals 16 residues. Losses at the gene ends were 5 bases for V and 6 bases for J; bases not matched to a gene: 7. CDR1 is SGHTA, CDR2 FQGNSA, per germline.

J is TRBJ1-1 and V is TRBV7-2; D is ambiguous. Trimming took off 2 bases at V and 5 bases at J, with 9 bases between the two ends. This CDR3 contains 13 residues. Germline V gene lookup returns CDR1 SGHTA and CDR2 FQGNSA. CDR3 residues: CASSLLSGTEAFF. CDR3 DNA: TGTGCCAGCAGCTTATTGTCTGGGACTGAAGCTTTCTTT.

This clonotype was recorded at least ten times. The CDR3 sequence: CASSGTSLEQFF. Here the CDR3 DNA reads TGTGCCAGCAGCGGGACTAGCCTTGAGCAGTTCTTC. The gene calls are TRBV7-2 and TRBJ2-1, with 9 bases lining up with TRBD2. Trimming at V came to 5 bases and at J to 9 bases, leaving 2 bases not matched to a gene. This CDR3 has 12 residues. Germline lookup yields CDR1 SGHTA and CDR2 FQGNSA.

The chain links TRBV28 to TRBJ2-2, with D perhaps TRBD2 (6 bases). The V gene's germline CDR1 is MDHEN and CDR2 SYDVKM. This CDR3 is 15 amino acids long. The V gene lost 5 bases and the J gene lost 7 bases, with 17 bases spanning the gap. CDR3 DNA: TGTGCCAGCAGTCGGCGGGAAAGCAACGGCGGGGAGCTGTTTTTT. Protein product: CASSRRESNGGELFF.

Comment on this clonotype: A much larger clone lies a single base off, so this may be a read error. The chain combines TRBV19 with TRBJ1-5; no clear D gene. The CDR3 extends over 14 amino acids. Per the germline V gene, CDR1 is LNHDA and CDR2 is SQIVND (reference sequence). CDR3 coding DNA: TGTGCCAGTAGTATAGTCCGACTGAATCAGCCCCGGCATTTT. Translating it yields CASSIVRLNQPRHF.

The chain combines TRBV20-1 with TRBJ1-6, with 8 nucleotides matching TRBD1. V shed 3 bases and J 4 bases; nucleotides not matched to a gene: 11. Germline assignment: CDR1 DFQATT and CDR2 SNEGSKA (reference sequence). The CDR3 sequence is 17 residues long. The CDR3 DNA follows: TGCAGTGCTAGTGATCGGGACAGGCAGGGGTATAATTCACCCCTCCACTTT. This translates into CSASDRDRQGYNSPLHF.

CDR3 sequence reads: CASSLGTGLVETQYF. For the CDR3, the DNA is TGTGCCAGCAGCTTAGGCACGGGACTAGTAGAGACCCAGTACTTC. The chain couples TRBV7-3 to TRBJ2-5; 8 bases fit TRBD2. The length of the CDR3 is 15 residues. Germline V CDR1 and CDR2: SGHTA, FQGTGA. With 2 bases clipped from V and 4 bases from J, the junction kept 6 bases outside the gene matches.

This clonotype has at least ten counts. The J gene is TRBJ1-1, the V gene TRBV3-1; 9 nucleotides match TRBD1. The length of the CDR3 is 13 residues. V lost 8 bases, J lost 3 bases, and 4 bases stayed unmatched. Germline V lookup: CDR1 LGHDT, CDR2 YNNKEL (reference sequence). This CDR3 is CASARQGDTEAFF. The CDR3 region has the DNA TGTGCCAGCGCCCGACAGGGGGACACTGAAGCTTTCTTT. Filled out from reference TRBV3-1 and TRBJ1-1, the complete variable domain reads DTAVSQTPKYLVTQMGNDKSIKCEQNLGHDTMYWYKQDSKKFLKIMFSYNNKELIINETVPNRFSPKSPDKAHLNLHINSLELGDSAVYFCASARQGDTEAFFGQGTRLTVV.

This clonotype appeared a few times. The CDR3 sequence: CASSKGLAGVSTDTQYF. The CDR3 DNA is TGTGCCAGCAGTAAGGGACTAGCGGGAGTTTCCACAGATACGCAGTATTTT. The rearrangement uses TRBV2 and TRBJ2-3, with 14 bases aligning to TRBD2. The V segment lost 5 bases and the J segment 2 bases; nucleotides outside the gene matches: 6. The length of the CDR3 is 17 residues. Germline assignment: CDR1 SNHLY and CDR2 FYNNEI.

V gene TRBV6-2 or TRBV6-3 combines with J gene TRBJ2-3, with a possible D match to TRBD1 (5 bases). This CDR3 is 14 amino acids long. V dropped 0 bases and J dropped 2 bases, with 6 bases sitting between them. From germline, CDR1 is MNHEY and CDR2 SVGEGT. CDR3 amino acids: CASSYSGATDTQYF. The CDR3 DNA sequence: TGTGCCAGCAGTTACTCTGGGGCCACAGATACGCAGTATTTT.

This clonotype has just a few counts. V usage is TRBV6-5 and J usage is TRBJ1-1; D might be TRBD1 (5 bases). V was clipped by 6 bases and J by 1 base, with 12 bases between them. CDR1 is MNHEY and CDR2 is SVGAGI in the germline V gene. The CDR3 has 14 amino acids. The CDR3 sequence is CASRAGTENTEAFF. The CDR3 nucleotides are TGTGCCAGCAGAGCCGGGACCGAGAACACTGAAGCTTTCTTT.

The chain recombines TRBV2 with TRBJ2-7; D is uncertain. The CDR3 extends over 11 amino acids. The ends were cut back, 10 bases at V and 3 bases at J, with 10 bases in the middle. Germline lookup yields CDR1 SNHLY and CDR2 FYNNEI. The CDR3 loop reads CATTRLYEQYF. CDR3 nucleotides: TGTGCCACCACCAGGCTCTACGAGCAGTACTTC.

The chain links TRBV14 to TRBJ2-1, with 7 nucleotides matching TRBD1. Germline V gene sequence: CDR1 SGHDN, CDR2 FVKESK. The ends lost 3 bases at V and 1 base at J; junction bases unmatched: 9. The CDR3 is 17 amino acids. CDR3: CASSQKLGTVSYNEQFF. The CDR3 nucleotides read TGTGCCAGCAGCCAGAAACTTGGGACAGTTTCCTACAATGAGCAGTTCTTC.

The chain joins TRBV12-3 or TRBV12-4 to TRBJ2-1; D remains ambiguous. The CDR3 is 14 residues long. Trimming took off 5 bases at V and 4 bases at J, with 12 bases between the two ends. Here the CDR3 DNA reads TGTGCCAGCAGTACTGGACGGGTTTACAATGAGCAGTTCTTC. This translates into CASSTGRVYNEQFF.

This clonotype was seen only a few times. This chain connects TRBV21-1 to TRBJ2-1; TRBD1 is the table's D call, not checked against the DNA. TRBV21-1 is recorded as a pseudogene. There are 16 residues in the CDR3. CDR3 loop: CASSKDEQGGNGEQFF. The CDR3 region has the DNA TGTGCCAGCAGCAAAGATGAACAGGGAGGAAACGGTGAGCAGTTCTTC.

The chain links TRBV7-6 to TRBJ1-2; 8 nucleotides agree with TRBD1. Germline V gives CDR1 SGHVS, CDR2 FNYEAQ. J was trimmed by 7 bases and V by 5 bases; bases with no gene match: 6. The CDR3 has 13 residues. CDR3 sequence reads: CASSPGQGSGYTF. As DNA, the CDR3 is TGTGCCAGCAGCCCCGGACAGGGAAGTGGCTACACCTTC.

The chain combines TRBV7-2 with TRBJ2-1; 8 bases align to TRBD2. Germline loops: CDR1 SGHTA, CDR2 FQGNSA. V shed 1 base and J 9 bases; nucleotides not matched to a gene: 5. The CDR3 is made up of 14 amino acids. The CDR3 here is CASSLGREGSEQFF. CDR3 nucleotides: TGTGCCAGCAGCTTAGGTCGGGAGGGGAGTGAGCAGTTCTTC. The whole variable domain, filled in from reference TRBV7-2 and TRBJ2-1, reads GAGVSQSPSNKVTEKGKDVELRCDPISGHTALYWYRQSLGQGLEFLIYFQGNSAPDKSGLPSDRFSAERTGGSVSTLTIQRTQQEDSAVYLCASSLGREGSEQFFGPGTRLTVL.

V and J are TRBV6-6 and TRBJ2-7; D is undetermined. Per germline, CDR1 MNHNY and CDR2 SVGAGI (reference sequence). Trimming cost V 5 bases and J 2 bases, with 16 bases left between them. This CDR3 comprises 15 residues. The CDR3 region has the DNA TGTGCCAGCAGTCAAAAACCACAAAGGCCCTACGAGCAGTACTTC. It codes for CASSQKPQRPYEQYF.